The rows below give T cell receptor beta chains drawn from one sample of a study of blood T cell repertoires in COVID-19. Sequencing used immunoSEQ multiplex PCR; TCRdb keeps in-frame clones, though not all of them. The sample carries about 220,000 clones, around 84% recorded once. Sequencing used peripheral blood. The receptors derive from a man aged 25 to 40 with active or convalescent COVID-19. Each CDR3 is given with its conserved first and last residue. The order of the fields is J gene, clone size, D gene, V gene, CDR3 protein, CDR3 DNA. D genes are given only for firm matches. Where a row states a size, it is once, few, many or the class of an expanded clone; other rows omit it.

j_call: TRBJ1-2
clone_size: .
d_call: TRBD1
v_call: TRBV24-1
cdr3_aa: CATSDFRGDNYGYTF
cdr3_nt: TGTGCCACCAGTGATTTCAGGGGGGATAACTATGGCTACACCTTC

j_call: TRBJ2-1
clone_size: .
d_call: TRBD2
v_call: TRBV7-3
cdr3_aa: CASSLVGLAVRDNEQFF
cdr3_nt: TGTGCCAGCAGCTTGGTCGGACTAGCGGTTAGGGACAATGAGCAGTTCTTC

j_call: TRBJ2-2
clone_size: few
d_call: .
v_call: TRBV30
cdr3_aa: CAWSVLAYTGELFF
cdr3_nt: TGTGCCTGGAGTGTACTAGCATACACCGGGGAGCTGTTTTTT

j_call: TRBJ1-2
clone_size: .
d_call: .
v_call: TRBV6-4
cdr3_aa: CASSTGGQTDGYTF
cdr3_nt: TGTGCCAGCAGCACGGGGGGTCAGACTGATGGCTACACCTTC

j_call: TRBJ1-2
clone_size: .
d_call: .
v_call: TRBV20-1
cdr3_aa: CSAYRYGYTF
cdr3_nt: TGCAGTGCTTACAGGTATGGCTACACCTTC

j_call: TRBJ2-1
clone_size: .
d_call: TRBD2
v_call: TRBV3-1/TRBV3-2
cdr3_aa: CASSQDLLAGDHEQFF
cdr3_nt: TGTGCCAGCAGCCAAGATTTACTAGCGGGAGATCATGAGCAGTTCTTC

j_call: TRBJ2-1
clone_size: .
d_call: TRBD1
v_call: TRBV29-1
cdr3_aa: CSALRQGAFNEQFF
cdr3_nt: TGCAGCGCCCTACGACAGGGGGCTTTCAATGAGCAGTTCTTC

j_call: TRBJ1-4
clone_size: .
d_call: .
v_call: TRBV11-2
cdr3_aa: CASSQRGGAGVREKLFF
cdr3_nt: TGTGCCAGCAGCCAGAGAGGGGGGGCCGGGGTAAGGGAAAAACTGTTTTTT

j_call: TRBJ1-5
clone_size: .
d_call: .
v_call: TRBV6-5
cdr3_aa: CASGRGVNQPQHF
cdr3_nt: TGTGCCAGCGGGAGGGGGGTCAATCAGCCCCAGCATTTT

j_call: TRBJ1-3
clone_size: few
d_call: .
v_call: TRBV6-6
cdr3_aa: CASSLGVGNTIYF
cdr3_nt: TGTGCCAGCAGTTTAGGGGTCGGAAACACCATATATTTT

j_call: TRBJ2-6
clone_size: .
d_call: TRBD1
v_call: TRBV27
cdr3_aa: CASSRQGPSRSGANVLTF
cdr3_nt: TGTGCCAGCAGTCGACAGGGGCCCTCCCGGTCTGGGGCCAACGTCCTGACTTTC

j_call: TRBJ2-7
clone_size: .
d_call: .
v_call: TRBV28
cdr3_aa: CASSSPPTSSYEQYF
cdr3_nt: TGTGCCAGCAGTTCACCCCCTACTAGCAGCTACGAGCAGTACTTC

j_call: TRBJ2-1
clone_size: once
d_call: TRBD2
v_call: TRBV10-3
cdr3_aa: CAIMASGSDEQFF
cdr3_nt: TGTGCCATCATGGCTAGCGGGAGCGATGAGCAGTTCTTC

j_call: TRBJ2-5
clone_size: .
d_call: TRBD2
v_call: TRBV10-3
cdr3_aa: CAISDSGGDQETQYF
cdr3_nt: TGTGCCATCAGTGATAGCGGGGGGGACCAAGAGACCCAGTACTTC

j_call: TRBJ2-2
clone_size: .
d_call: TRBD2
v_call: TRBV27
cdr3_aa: CASSFGREGTGELFF
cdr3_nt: TGTGCCAGCAGTTTCGGGCGGGAGGGCACCGGGGAGCTGTTTTTT

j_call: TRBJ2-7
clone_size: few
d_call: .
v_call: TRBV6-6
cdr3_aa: CASSSTDIYDPYEQYF
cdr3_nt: TGTGCCAGCAGTTCGACGGACATATACGACCCCTACGAGCAGTACTTC

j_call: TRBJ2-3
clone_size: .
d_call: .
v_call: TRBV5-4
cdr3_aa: CASSVRGPNTDTQYF
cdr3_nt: TGTGCCAGCAGCGTACGGGGTCCCAACACAGATACGCAGTATTTT

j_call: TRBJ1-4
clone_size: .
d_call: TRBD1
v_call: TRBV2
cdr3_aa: CASRPTGGSNEKLFF
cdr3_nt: TGTGCCAGCAGACCTACAGGGGGTAGTAATGAAAAACTGTTTTTT

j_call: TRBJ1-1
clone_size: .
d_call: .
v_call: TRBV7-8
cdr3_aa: CASSIRQRLMNTEAFF
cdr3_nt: TGTGCCAGCAGCATACGACAGCGACTCATGAACACTGAAGCTTTCTTT

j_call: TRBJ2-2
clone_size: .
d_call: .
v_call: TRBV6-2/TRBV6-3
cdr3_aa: CASSYSGVTGELFF
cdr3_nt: TGTGCCAGCAGTTACTCAGGGGTCACCGGGGAGCTGTTTTTT

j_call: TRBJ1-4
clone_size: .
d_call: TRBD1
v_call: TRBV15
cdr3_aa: CASHQQGRGVGEKLFF
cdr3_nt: TGTGCCTCCCACCAACAGGGGCGGGGGGTCGGTGAAAAACTGTTTTTT

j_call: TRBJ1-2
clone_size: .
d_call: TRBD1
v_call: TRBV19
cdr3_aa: CASSNFLTGVNGYTF
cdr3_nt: TGTGCCAGTAGTAACTTCCTTACAGGGGTAAATGGCTACACCTTC

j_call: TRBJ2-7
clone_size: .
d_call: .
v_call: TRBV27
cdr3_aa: CASSLGPTYEQYF
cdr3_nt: TGTGCCAGCAGTTTAGGGCCGACCTACGAGCAGTACTTC

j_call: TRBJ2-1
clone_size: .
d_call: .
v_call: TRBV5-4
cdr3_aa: CASSPTGTNEQFF
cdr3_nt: TGTGCCAGCAGCCCGACGGGGACTAATGAGCAGTTCTTC

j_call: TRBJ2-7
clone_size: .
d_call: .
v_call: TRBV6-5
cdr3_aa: CASSYSAENYEQYF
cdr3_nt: TGTGCCAGCAGTTACTCGGCGGAAAACTACGAGCAGTACTTC

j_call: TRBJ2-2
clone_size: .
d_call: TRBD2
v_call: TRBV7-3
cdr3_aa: CASSPGGLAGSGELFF
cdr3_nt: TGTGCCAGCAGCCCGGGGGGACTAGCGGGATCCGGGGAGCTGTTTTTT

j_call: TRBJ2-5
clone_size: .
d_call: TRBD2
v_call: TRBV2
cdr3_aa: CARGGGGGQETQYF
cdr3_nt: TGTGCCAGAGGTGGCGGGGGGGGACAAGAGACCCAGTACTTC

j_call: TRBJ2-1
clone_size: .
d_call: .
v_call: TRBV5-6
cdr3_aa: CASSFRGMGEQFF
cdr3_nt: TGTGCCAGCAGCTTCCGGGGGATGGGTGAGCAGTTCTTC

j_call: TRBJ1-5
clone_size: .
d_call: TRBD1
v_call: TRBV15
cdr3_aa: CATGRTGPNQPQHF
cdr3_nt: TGTGCCACCGGCAGGACAGGGCCCAATCAGCCCCAGCATTTT

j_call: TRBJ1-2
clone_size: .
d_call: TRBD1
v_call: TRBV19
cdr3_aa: CASNPTGANYGYTF
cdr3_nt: TGTGCCAGTAACCCGACAGGGGCTAACTATGGCTACACCTTC

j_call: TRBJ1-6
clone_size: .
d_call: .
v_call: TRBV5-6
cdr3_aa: CASSSERSSPLHF
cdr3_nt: TGTGCCAGCAGCTCCGAGCGGAGTTCACCCCTCCACTTT

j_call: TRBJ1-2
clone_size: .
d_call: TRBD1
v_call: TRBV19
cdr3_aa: CASSIAAGQTSYGYTF
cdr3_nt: TGTGCCAGTAGTATAGCCGCGGGACAGACGTCCTATGGCTACACCTTC

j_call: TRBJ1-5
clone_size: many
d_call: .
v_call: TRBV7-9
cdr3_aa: CASSLGIPEGPNQPQHF
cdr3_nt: TGTGCCAGCAGCTTAGGAATTCCGGAGGGCCCCAATCAGCCCCAGCATTTT

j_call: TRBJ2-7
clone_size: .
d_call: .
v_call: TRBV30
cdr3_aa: CAWSQGAYEQYF
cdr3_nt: TGTGCCTGGAGTCAAGGGGCATACGAGCAGTACTTC

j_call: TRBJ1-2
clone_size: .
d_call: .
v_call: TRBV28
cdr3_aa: CASSSRTYGYTF
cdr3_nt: TGTGCCAGCAGTTCACGGACTTATGGCTACACCTTC

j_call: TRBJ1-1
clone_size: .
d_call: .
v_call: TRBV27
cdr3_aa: CASSLTGPNTEAFF
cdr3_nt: TGTGCCAGCAGTCTTACAGGGCCGAACACTGAAGCTTTCTTT

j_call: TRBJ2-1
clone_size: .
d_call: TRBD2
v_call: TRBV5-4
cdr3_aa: CASSLGTSSYNEQFF
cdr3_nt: TGTGCCAGCAGCTTAGGGACTAGCTCCTACAATGAGCAGTTCTTC

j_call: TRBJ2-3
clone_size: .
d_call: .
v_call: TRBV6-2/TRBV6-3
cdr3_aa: CASSYGGAGGTDTQYF
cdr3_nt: TGTGCCAGCAGTTACGGTGGGGCAGGGGGCACAGATACGCAGTATTTT

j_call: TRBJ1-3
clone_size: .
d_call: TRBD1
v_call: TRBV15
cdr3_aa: CATSEGTGSGNTIYF
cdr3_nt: TGTGCCACCAGCGAAGGGACAGGGAGTGGAAACACCATATATTTT

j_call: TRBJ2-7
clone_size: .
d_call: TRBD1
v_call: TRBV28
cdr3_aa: CASSPLTGQGYEQYF
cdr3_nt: TGTGCCAGCAGTCCTCTGACAGGGCAGGGCTACGAGCAGTACTTC

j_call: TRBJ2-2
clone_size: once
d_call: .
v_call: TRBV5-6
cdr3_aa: CASSLGSSGELFF
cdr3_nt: TGTGCCAGCAGCTTGGGTAGTAGCGGGGAGCTGTTTTTT

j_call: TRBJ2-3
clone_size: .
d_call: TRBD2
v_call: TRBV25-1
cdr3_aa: CASSEASGAGLGVGTQYF
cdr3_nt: TGTGCCAGCAGTGAAGCTAGCGGGGCCGGGCTGGGTGTGGGTACGCAGTATTTT

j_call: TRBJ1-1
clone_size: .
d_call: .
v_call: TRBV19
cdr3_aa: CASSTPRGVGTTEAFF
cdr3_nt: TGTGCCAGTAGTACCCCTCGGGGGGTAGGCACCACTGAAGCTTTCTTT

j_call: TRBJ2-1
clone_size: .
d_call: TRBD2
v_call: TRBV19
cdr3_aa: CASSLGLAANNEQFF
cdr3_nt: TGTGCCAGTAGCCTAGGACTAGCGGCAAACAATGAGCAGTTCTTC

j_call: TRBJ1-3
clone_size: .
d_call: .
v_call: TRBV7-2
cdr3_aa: CASSLATGSSSGNTIYF
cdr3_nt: TGTGCCAGCAGCTTGGCCACAGGGAGCTCCTCTGGAAACACCATATATTTT

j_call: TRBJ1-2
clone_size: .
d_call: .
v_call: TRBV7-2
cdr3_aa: CASSSDGSPRGFYGYTF
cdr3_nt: TGTGCCAGCAGTTCCGACGGATCCCCTAGGGGGTTCTATGGCTACACCTTC

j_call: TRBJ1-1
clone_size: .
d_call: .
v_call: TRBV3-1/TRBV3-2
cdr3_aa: CASSHTDKNTEAFF
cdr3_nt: TGTGCCAGCAGCCATACGGACAAGAACACTGAAGCTTTCTTT

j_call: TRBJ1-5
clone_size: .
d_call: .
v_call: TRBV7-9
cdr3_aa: CASSPGLKGQPQHF
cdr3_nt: TGTGCCAGCAGCCCAGGGTTAAAGGGTCAGCCCCAGCATTTT

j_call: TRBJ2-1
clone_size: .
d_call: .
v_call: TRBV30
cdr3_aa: CAWKASESSYNEQFF
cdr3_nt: TGTGCCTGGAAGGCTTCGGAGAGCTCCTACAATGAGCAGTTCTTC

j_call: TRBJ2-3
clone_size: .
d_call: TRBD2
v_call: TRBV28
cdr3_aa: CASRRSAGVTTDTQYF
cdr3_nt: TGTGCCAGCAGACGTTCAGCGGGAGTAACCACAGATACGCAGTATTTT

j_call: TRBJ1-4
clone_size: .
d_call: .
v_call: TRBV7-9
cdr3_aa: CASSPPRVELFF
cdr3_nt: TGTGCCAGCAGCCCACCGAGGGTGGAACTGTTTTTT

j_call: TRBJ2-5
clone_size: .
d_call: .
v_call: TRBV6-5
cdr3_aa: CASRNPPEETQYF
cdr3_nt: TGTGCCAGCAGAAACCCGCCGGAAGAGACCCAGTACTTC

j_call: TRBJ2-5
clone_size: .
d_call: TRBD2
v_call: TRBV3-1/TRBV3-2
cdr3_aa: CASSQGGLAGGRSAPRETQYF
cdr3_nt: TGTGCCAGCAGCCAAGGAGGACTAGCGGGGGGGCGTTCCGCCCCAAGAGAGACCCAGTACTTC

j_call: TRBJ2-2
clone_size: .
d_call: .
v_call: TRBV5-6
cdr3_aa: CASSLAGVGGELFF
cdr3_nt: TGTGCCAGCAGCTTGGCAGGGGTTGGCGGGGAGCTGTTTTTT

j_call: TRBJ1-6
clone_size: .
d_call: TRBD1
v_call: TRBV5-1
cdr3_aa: CASSLTGTGGPAPLHF
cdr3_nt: TGCGCCAGCAGCTTAACCGGGACAGGAGGTCCGGCACCCCTCCACTTT

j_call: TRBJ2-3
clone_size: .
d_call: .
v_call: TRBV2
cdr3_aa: CASLQDTYTDTQYF
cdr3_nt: TGTGCCAGTCTACAGGACACCTACACAGATACGCAGTATTTT

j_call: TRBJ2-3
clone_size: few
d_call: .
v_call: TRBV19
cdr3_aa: CASRLSGDTQYF
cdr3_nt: TGTGCCAGTAGATTATCAGGGGATACGCAGTATTTT

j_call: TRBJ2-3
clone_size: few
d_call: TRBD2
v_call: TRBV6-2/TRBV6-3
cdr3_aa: CASSRGTPTGGRLGTDTQYF
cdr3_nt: TGTGCCAGCAGCCGAGGCACCCCCACGGGGGGGAGACTTGGAACAGATACGCAGTATTTT

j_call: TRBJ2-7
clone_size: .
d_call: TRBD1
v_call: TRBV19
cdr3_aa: CASTQGSRYEQYF
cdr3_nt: TGTGCCAGTACACAGGGGAGCCGCTACGAGCAGTACTTC

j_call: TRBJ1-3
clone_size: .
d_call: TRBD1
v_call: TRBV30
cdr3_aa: CAWQGAGNTIYF
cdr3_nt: TGTGCCTGGCAGGGGGCTGGAAACACCATATATTTT